This T cell receptor (beta chain) was identified in a study of blood T cell repertoires in COVID-19. About the research overall: T cells, B-cell-depleted T cells, or PBMCs supplied cDNA or gDNA.

The V end lost 4 bases, the J end lost 5 bases, and 14 bases lay between the germline ends. Germline V CDR1 and CDR2: SQVTM, ANQGSEA. CDR3 length: 14 residues. Here immunoSEQ multiplex PCR was the method, and the copy in TCRdb shows in-frame clones only, minus some. The sample includes 300,000 to 350,000 clones, approximately 90% of them seen just once. Sequenced: peripheral blood. The V and J genes are TRBV29-1 and TRBJ2-2; D perhaps matches TRBD2 (5 bases). This receptor was identified in a woman aged 60-75 years with COVID-19, enrolled during active disease. The CDR3 spells CSVAGLTMTGELFF. CDR3 DNA: TGCAGCGTTGCTGGACTCACCATGACCGGGGAGCTGTTTTTT.